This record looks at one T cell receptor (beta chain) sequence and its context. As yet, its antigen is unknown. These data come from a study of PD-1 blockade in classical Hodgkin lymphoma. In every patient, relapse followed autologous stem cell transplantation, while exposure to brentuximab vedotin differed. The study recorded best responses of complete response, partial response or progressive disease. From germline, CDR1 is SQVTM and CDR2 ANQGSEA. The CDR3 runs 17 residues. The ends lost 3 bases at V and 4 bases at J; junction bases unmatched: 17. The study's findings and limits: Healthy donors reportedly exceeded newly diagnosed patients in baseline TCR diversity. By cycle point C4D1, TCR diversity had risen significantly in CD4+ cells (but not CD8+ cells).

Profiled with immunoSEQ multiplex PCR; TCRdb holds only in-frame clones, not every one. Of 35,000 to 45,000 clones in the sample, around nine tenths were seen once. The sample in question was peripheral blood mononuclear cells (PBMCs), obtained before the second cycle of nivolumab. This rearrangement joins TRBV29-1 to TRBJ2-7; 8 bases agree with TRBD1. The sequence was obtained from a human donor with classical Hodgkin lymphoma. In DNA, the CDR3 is TGCAGCGTTGACGACCCCCAGGGGGCAGGGGCGGGTTACGAGCAGTACTTC. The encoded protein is CSVDDPQGAGAGYEQYF.